The rows below give T cell receptor beta chains drawn from one sample of a study of T cell responses to AZD1222 COVID-19 vaccine. Clones were sequenced by immunoSEQ multiplex PCR, and TCRdb holds only the in-frame ones, with some missing. The sample has 110,000 or so clones; under 95% are singletons. The sequencing here drew on peripheral blood, taken on day 0 of AZD1222 vaccination. Receptors were obtained from an adult in good health. CDR3s include the opening cysteine and the closing phenylalanine or tryptophan.

TRBV6-5	TRBJ1-4	CASRRTGEKLFF
TRBV5-1	TRBJ1-2	CASSYNGDPNYGYTF
TRBV19	TRBJ1-5	CASSNGGSNQPQHF
TRBV12-5	TRBJ1-5	CASGLERQEYQPQHF
TRBV29-1	TRBJ1-2	CSVEKGSYGYTF
TRBV10-3	TRBJ2-7	CAIRTGGLSYEQYF
TRBV18	TRBJ1-3	CASSPGSQTGNTIYF
TRBV6-1	TRBJ1-3	CASSEWAPSGNTIYF
TRBV30	TRBJ2-1	CAWGLAGFNNEQFF
TRBV4-1	TRBJ1-3	CASSLQGVSGNTIYF
TRBV7-9	TRBJ2-3	CASRDTRGWATDTQYF
TRBV30	TRBJ1-4	CAWAPSTNEKLFF
TRBV7-9	TRBJ1-2	CASSLLVGDYGYTF
TRBV6-5	TRBJ2-7	CASRSGLPFYEQYF
TRBV6-6	TRBJ1-5	CATTHGNSNQPQHF
TRBV27	TRBJ2-7	CASSFAGRSYEQYF
TRBV27	TRBJ2-1	CASSLILAGAYNEQFF
TRBV6-5	TRBJ1-1	CASSYVVGHTEAFF
TRBV15	TRBJ2-2	CATSRPRLGTGELFF
TRBV5-1	TRBJ1-3	CASSQDGFSGNTIYF
TRBV6-6	TRBJ2-7	CACNFSTYEQYF
TRBV10-1	TRBJ2-7	CASSEDPGYEQYF
TRBV7-3	TRBJ1-6	CASSFDSSYNSPLHF
TRBV29-1	TRBJ1-1	CSEGPAFF
TRBV18	TRBJ1-2	CASSPWGADYGYTF
TRBV29-1	TRBJ1-5	CSVRDGTEPQHF
TRBV6-2/TRBV6-3	TRBJ1-2	CASSQQGRYGYTF
TRBV6-4	TRBJ2-3	CASSVSTGTGTDTQYF
TRBV19	TRBJ1-4	CASSSTGGVTEKLFF
TRBV15	TRBJ1-5	CATSRALGGNQPQHF
TRBV28	TRBJ1-2	CAIGRSGGSYTF
TRBV19	TRBJ1-4	CASSIGRQGIGEKLFF
TRBV19	TRBJ2-3	CASSTQMNTDTQYF
TRBV7-3	TRBJ2-1	CASSFRAGEQFF
TRBV2	TRBJ2-1	CASSDLGNEQFF
TRBV27	TRBJ1-4	CASSSTGGSEKLFF
TRBV4-2	TRBJ2-7	CASSWATSSYEQYF
TRBV2	TRBJ1-6	CASQGTGNSPLHF
TRBV25-1	TRBJ1-2	CASSEWTDSLSF
TRBV27	TRBJ1-3	CASRDTTPSGNTIYF
TRBV20-1	TRBJ1-4	CSASGRGDATNEKLFF
TRBV15	TRBJ2-7	CATSRARGKGTYEQYF
TRBV2	TRBJ1-1	CASTGEANTEAFF
TRBV12-3/TRBV12-4	TRBJ1-1	CASSLKEDTEAFF
TRBV28	TRBJ2-7	CASSGGGSAYEQYF
TRBV6-5	TRBJ1-5	CASSPGQNNQPQHF
TRBV5-1	TRBJ1-4	CASSLASGGTTNEKLFF
TRBV2	TRBJ2-4	CASQTGIIKNIQYF
TRBV27	TRBJ2-2	CASSIISPRVGELFF
TRBV10-1	TRBJ2-2	CASMSGRGGELFF
TRBV10-3	TRBJ1-1	CAIGGDVTEAFF
TRBV9	TRBJ2-7	CASSVAPDSYEQYF
TRBV5-1	TRBJ2-3	CASSFTEVTDTQYF
TRBV28	TRBJ2-1	CASSLRQGLLAGYNEQFF
TRBV7-9	TRBJ2-2	CASRLAGDTGELFF
TRBV12-3/TRBV12-4	TRBJ2-1	CASSLAYNEQFF
TRBV2	TRBJ2-3	CGAVALNTDTQYF
TRBV13	TRBJ1-2	CASSPGTGGSYTF
TRBV3-1/TRBV3-2	TRBJ2-1	CASSHPSGSSYNEQFF
TRBV18	TRBJ1-3	CASSPSLGSGNTIYF